This T cell receptor beta chain was obtained from a study of cytomegalovirus exposure and HLA in healthy donors. Deletions cut 0 bases from V and 0 bases from J, with 9 bases between. The CDR3 loop spans 16 amino acids. CDR1 is SGHVS and CDR2 is FQNEAQ in the germline V gene. A multiplex PCR was run with 60 Vbeta primers and 13 Jbeta primers. This table comes from immunoSEQ multiplex PCR, and its TCRdb copy is limited to in-frame clones, with some not included. The sample carries 140,000 or so clones, 60% to 80% recorded once. Material for sequencing was PBMCs. This sequence originates from a woman younger than 45 in good health and CMV-seronegative. The chain recombines TRBV7-8 with TRBJ1-5, with unresolved D. CDR3 DNA: TGTGCCAGCAGCTTAGCTCCCAGCGATAGCAATCAGCCCCAGCATTTT. Translation gives CASSLAPSDSNQPQHF.